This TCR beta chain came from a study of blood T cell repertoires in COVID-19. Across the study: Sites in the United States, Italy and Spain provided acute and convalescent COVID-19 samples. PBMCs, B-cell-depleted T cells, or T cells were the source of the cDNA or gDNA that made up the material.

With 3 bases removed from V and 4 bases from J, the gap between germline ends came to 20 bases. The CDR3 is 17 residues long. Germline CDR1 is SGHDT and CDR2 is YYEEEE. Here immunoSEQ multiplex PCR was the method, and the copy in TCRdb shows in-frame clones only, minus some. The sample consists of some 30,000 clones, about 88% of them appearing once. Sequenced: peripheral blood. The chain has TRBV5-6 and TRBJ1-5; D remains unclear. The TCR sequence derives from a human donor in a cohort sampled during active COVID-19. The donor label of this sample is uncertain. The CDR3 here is CASSSTSGRLANQPQHF. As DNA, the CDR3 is TGTGCCAGCAGCTCCACGAGTGGGAGGCTTGCGAATCAGCCCCAGCATTTT. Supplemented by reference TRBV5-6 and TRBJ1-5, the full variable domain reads DAGVTQSPTHLIKTRGQQVTLRCSPKSGHDTVSWYQQALGQGPQFIFQYYEEEERQRGNFPDRFSGHQFPNYSSELNVNALLLGDSALYLCASSSTSGRLANQPQHFGDGTRLSIL.